This is a list of T cell receptor beta chains from one sample in a study of control samples from healthy donors and cancer patients. The method was immunoSEQ multiplex PCR; TCRdb's version includes in-frame clones alone and lacks a portion of them. In the table there are some 120,000 clones, approximately 94% of which are singletons. Sequences were obtained from blood. The source of these receptors is a man aged 25-40 years in good health. The CDR3 runs from the conserved cysteine through the conserved F or W. D genes are given only for firm matches. The listing skips clone size in some rows; elsewhere it reads once, few, many or a size class.

>TRBJ2-7|TRBV7-3|once|TRBD1
CASSSYSGTGFEQYF
TGTGCCAGCAGTTCTTACTCCGGGACAGGATTCGAGCAGTACTTC
>TRBJ1-3|TRBV5-4|-|TRBD1
CASSALSGTGGPGNTIYF
TGTGCCAGCAGCGCCCTTTCCGGGACAGGGGGCCCTGGAAACACCATATATTTT
>TRBJ1-2|TRBV6-4|-|-
CAPEIRTGNLNYGYTF
TGTGCCCCTGAGATCCGGACGGGGAACCTTAACTATGGCTACACCTTC
>TRBJ1-2|TRBV27|once|-
CASSYLGTNYGYTF
TGTGCCAGCAGTTATCTCGGGACGAACTATGGCTACACCTTC
>TRBJ1-2|TRBV6-5|once|-
CASSQRGASYGYTF
TGTGCCAGCAGCCAAAGGGGGGCGTCCTATGGCTACACCTTC
>TRBJ2-7|TRBV5-4|once|TRBD1
CASSSPGGNYEQYF
TGTGCCAGCAGCTCCCCAGGGGGCAACTACGAGCAGTACTTC
>TRBJ1-1|TRBV18|-|-
CAGSAGGRANTEAFF
TGTGCCGGCTCAGCCGGGGGGAGGGCCAACACTGAAGCTTTCTTT
>TRBJ2-4|TRBV6-5|-|-
CASSLAGPKNIQYF
TGTGCCAGCAGTCTTGCGGGCCCGAAAAACATTCAGTACTTC
>TRBJ2-1|TRBV12-3/TRBV12-4|once|-
CASQGWNEQFF
TGTGCCAGCCAGGGGTGGAATGAGCAGTTCTTC
>TRBJ1-6|TRBV9|-|TRBD1
CASSVKGAPSSPLHF
TGTGCCAGCAGCGTGAAGGGGGCGCCTTCCTCACCCCTCCACTTT
>TRBJ1-4|TRBV3-1/TRBV3-2|-|-
CASSRGGIREKLFF
TGTGCCAGCAGCCGAGGGGGGATCCGGGAAAAACTGTTTTTT
>TRBJ1-1|TRBV13|-|TRBD1
CASSPGGLLIPEAFF
TGTGCCAGCAGTCCAGGGGGACTATTGATCCCTGAAGCTTTCTTT
>TRBJ2-2|TRBV6-5|-|-
CASSYSRPGELFF
TGTGCCAGCAGTTACTCGAGGCCCGGGGAGCTGTTTTTT
>TRBJ1-1|TRBV9|-|TRBD1
CASSTGTAVNTEAFF
TGTGCCAGCAGCACCGGGACAGCCGTGAACACTGAAGCTTTCTTT
>TRBJ1-5|TRBV6-1|-|TRBD1
CASSEAGGRGVNQPQHF
TGTGCCAGCAGTGAAGCAGGGGGCAGGGGGGTCAATCAGCCCCAGCATTTT
>TRBJ1-4|TRBV7-2|-|-
CASSFAGDEKLFF
TGTGCCAGCAGCTTCGCGGGTGATGAAAAACTGTTTTTT
>TRBJ2-7|TRBV6-5|-|-
CAWSVAKGYEQYF
TGTGCCTGGTCCGTAGCGAAAGGATACGAGCAGTACTTC
>TRBJ1-4|TRBV30|-|-
CAWSVPGLGEKLFF
TGTGCCTGGAGTGTACCCGGTTTGGGGGAAAAACTGTTTTTT
>TRBJ2-7|TRBV9|-|-
CASSVGQGPYEQYF
TGTGCCAGCAGCGTAGGGCAGGGTCCCTACGAGCAGTACTTC
>TRBJ2-2|TRBV5-1|-|-
CASSLVGGRANTGELFF
TGCGCCAGCAGCTTGGTAGGGGGGCGAGCGAACACCGGGGAGCTGTTTTTT
>TRBJ2-3|TRBV5-1|-|-
CASSLEGWGRATQYF
TGCGCCAGCAGCTTGGAAGGGTGGGGACGAGCTACGCAGTATTTT
>TRBJ2-5|TRBV27|-|-
CASSLSAKETQYF
TGTGCCAGCAGTTTATCGGCCAAAGAGACCCAGTACTTC
>TRBJ1-5|TRBV7-2|once|-
CASRDGTGGNQPQHF
TGTGCCAGCAGGGACGGGACCGGGGGCAATCAGCCCCAGCATTTT
>TRBJ1-4|TRBV9|-|-
CASSDRGSTNEKLFF
TGTGCCAGCAGCGACCGGGGAAGCACTAATGAAAAACTGTTTTTT
>TRBJ2-7|TRBV6-5|-|TRBD1
CASSWGQGLGYEQYF
TGTGCCAGCAGTTGGGGACAGGGCCTTGGGTACGAGCAGTACTTC
>TRBJ2-7|TRBV3-1/TRBV3-2|-|-
CASSLTGAWKQYF
TGTGCCAGCAGCCTTACAGGTGCCTGGAAGCAGTACTTC
>TRBJ1-5|TRBV5-4|-|-
CASSPGRNQPQHF
TGTGCCAGCAGCCCTGGGCGCAATCAGCCCCAGCATTTT
>TRBJ2-2|TRBV9|-|TRBD2
CASSPASGGAFFSGELFF
TGTGCCAGCAGCCCCGCCAGCGGGGGGGCTTTCTTTTCCGGGGAGCTGTTTTTT
>TRBJ1-2|TRBV7-2|-|-
CASSLAGARRPRSNYGYTF
TGTGCCAGCAGCTTAGCGGGGGCCAGAAGACCGAGGTCTAACTATGGCTACACCTTC
>TRBJ2-2|TRBV30|-|-
CAWSDNPPGAGTGELFF
TGTGCCTGGAGTGACAATCCCCCAGGGGCAGGCACCGGGGAGCTGTTTTTT
>TRBJ1-1|TRBV7-9|-|TRBD1
CASSPAGGVMNTEAFF
TGTGCCAGCAGCCCCGCAGGGGGCGTCATGAACACTGAAGCTTTCTTT
>TRBJ2-3|TRBV6-4|once|-
CASSAGVESTDTQYF
TGTGCCAGCAGCGCAGGGGTGGAGAGCACAGATACGCAGTATTTT
>TRBJ2-2|TRBV9|-|TRBD2
CASSVRGGTNTGELFF
TGTGCCAGCAGCGTACGCGGGGGGACGAACACCGGGGAGCTGTTTTTT
>TRBJ1-2|TRBV4-1|-|TRBD1
CASSQRTGDYGYTF
TGCGCCAGCAGCCAGCGGACAGGGGACTATGGCTACACCTTC
>TRBJ1-1|TRBV7-9|-|-
CASSPPRTSTTEAFF
TGTGCCAGCAGCCCCCCCCGGACATCGACCACTGAAGCTTTCTTT
>TRBJ1-2|TRBV19|few|-
CASKGTAAGYTF
TGTGCCAGTAAGGGGACCGCCGCTGGCTACACCTTC
>TRBJ2-6|TRBV18|-|-
CASSPMRSSGANVLTF
TGTGCCAGCTCACCTATGAGGAGCTCTGGGGCCAACGTCCTGACTTTC
>TRBJ2-7|TRBV5-4|-|TRBD2
CASSQLLAGASYEQYF
TGTGCCAGCAGCCAGCTGCTAGCGGGGGCCTCCTACGAGCAGTACTTC
>TRBJ2-3|TRBV6-1|-|TRBD1
CASSDPRTGGCDTQYF
TGTGCCAGCAGTGACCCGCGGACAGGGGGATGCGATACGCAGTATTTT
>TRBJ1-5|TRBV6-5|-|-
CATTVLNQPQHF
TGTGCCACTACAGTCCTCAATCAGCCCCAGCATTTT
>TRBJ2-1|TRBV11-3|-|-
CASSLDLNNNEQFF
TGTGCCAGCAGCTTAGATCTTAACAACAATGAGCAGTTCTTC
>TRBJ2-3|TRBV28|-|-
CATIKNRATQYF
TGTGCCACCATAAAGAACCGGGCCACGCAGTATTTT
>TRBJ1-4|TRBV7-8|-|-
CASRSGRGRRQDGLEKLFF
TGTGCCAGCAGGTCAGGCCGCGGGCGTCGACAGGATGGTTTGGAAAAACTGTTTTTT
>TRBJ1-3|TRBV5-4|-|-
CASSLRNLDTASGNTIYF
TGTGCCAGCAGCTTGCGGAATCTCGACACGGCCTCTGGAAACACCATATATTTT
>TRBJ2-7|TRBV15|-|-
CATSRDQGPGTEQYF
TGTGCCACCAGCAGAGATCAGGGACCTGGTACCGAGCAGTACTTC
>TRBJ1-1|TRBV3-1/TRBV3-2|-|-
CASSPLVQPNTEAFF
TGTGCCAGCAGCCCTCTGGTCCAGCCGAACACTGAAGCTTTCTTT
>TRBJ2-1|TRBV27|-|TRBD1
CASRPGTAYNEQFF
TGTGCCAGCAGACCCGGGACAGCATACAATGAGCAGTTCTTC
>TRBJ2-4|TRBV12-3/TRBV12-4|-|-
CASSGTNIQYF
TGTGCCAGCTCCGGGACAAACATTCAGTACTTC
>TRBJ2-1|TRBV3-1/TRBV3-2|-|-
CASSQGTYNEQFF
TGTGCCAGCAGCCAGGGCACCTACAATGAGCAGTTCTTC
>TRBJ2-7|TRBV4-1|-|TRBD2
CASSQVGEGRAYEQYF
TGCGCCAGCAGCCAAGTTGGGGAGGGGAGGGCCTACGAGCAGTACTTC
>TRBJ2-7|TRBV30|-|TRBD1
CAWSRGTGGPYEQYF
TGTGCCTGGAGTAGGGGAACAGGGGGACCCTACGAGCAGTACTTC
>TRBJ2-2|TRBV4-3|-|-
CASSQAAAGAVGTGELFF
TGCGCCAGCAGCCAAGCAGCTGCAGGGGCGGTGGGCACCGGGGAGCTGTTTTTT
>TRBJ1-1|TRBV6-1|once|TRBD1
CASSEPLPWTGGNTEAFF
TGTGCCAGCAGTGAACCCCTCCCTTGGACAGGGGGGAACACTGAAGCTTTCTTT
>TRBJ1-6|TRBV6-5|-|TRBD1
CASVGRTGDNSPLHF
TGTGCCAGCGTGGGTAGGACAGGGGATAATTCACCCCTCCACTTT
>TRBJ2-5|TRBV18|-|TRBD2
CASSPGASGGPRETQYF
TGTGCCAGCTCACCAGGGGCTAGCGGGGGGCCGAGGGAGACCCAGTACTTC